This T cell receptor (beta chain) derives from a study of T-cell memory formation after mild COVID-19 (dated by TCRdb to the early 2020s). Regarding the study in general: TCR sequence clusters from the two donors were found to be largely donor specific. In two donors, T-cell clones that expanded and contracted after mild COVID-19 were followed by sequencing TCRalpha and TCRbeta repertoires longitudinally. The cohort was made up of two young adult volunteers, one female and one male, who were previously healthy.

There are 16 amino acids in the CDR3, from cysteine to phenylalanine inclusive. Only the CDR3 DNA stays, 48 bases, in frame from base 1. The germline V gene specifies KGHDR as CDR1 and SFDVKD as CDR2. The germline V and J ends show losses of 4 bases and 5 bases respectively, and no gene match explains 7 bases of the junction. Turning to this clonotype: Its antigen is not yet known. No much larger clone is present one base from it, and per-base qualities are unavailable.

Ficoll-Paque density gradient centrifugation was the method used to isolate PBMCs. This sample was sequenced with an Illumina NovaSeq 6000. TCRalpha and TCRbeta cDNA libraries were built by 5'RACE with constant-segment primers, adding sample barcodes and unique molecular identifiers. Trizol reagent was used to extract RNA from every sample. Amplification of the libraries took two PCR steps, and the second step added a second sample barcode plus Illumina TruSeq adapters. Libraries were sequenced on an Illumina NovaSeq with 2 x 150 bp paired-end reads. On the study's bioinformatics: With migec v1.2.7, reads were demultiplexed and then collapsed into UMI-guided consensus sequences. With mixcr v2.1.11, UMI consensuses were aligned to TRA and TRB V and J templates and assembled into clonotypes. A clonotype was counted as expanded or contracted only if both edgeR and NoisET called the change significant, with noise models trained on biological replicates. For edgeR calls, the cutoffs were a false discovery rate-adjusted p below 0.01 and a log2 fold-change threshold of 1. As an exploratory analysis of dynamics, max-normalized trajectories of the 1000 most abundant clonotypes were examined with PCA combined with hierarchical clustering. Each responding clone was given a CD4 or CD8 phenotype based on the CD4+ and CD8+ repertoires, which had been sequenced separately. TCRdb reprocessed the public reads (quality trimming at Q25 with fastp, clone calling with MiXCR) and kept in-frame beta chains. Duplicate CDR3 protein sequences are folded into a single record with the most common DNA and genes. The V and J calls follow TCRdb's processing rather than the paper's. The sample profile shows approximately 100,000 distinct CDR3 sequences; approximately 15% of them were found once. Less than 35% of the sample is in the top ten clones.

The study at large found these results: Some responding clones were found in pre-infection memory, which suggests that pre-existing cross-reactive memory T cells took part in the SARS-CoV-2 response. The study included only a couple of mild cases, and larger cohorts that include severe cases with pre-infection samples were judged to be necessary. Balanced CD4/CD8 phenotypes were observed for clones contracting from day 15 to 85, whereas a bias towards CD4+ was observed for a second wave of clones expanding from day 15 to 37. Contracting CD4+ clones appeared mostly in the CM and EM memory subsets, whereas CD8+ clones were enriched in EMRA. SARS-CoV-2 specificity of the second-wave clones peaking on day 37 was not confirmed.

This sequence originates from an adult woman who had mild COVID-19 (a few samples of this study predate the infection). The sample titles of this study are shuffled in the database, so cell type and time point are left out; the donor was told from shared clones. The chain uses TRBV24-1 and TRBJ2-2, and 9 bases in between align with TRBD1. The sample taken for sequencing was PBMCs or a T cell subset sorted from them (not recorded which). The CDR3: CATSESPGQGTGELFF. The bases are TGTGCCACCAGTGAGTCTCCGGGACAGGGAACCGGGGAGCTGTTTTTT.